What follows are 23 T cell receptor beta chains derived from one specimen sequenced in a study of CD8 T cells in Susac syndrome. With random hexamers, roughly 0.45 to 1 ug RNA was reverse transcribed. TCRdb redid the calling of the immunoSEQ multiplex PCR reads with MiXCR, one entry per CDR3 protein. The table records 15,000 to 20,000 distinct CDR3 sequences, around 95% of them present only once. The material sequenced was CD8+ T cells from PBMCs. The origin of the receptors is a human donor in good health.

CDR3 in DNA: TGTGCCAGCAGCTCTCTAGCCAAAAACATTCAGTACTTC. This sequence encodes CASSSLAKNIQYF. The chain recombines TRBV7-6 with TRBJ2-4; D gene uncertain. The CDR3 runs to 13 residues. Trimming took off 4 bases at V and 0 bases at J, with 4 bases between the two ends. Looked up from germline, CDR1 is SGHVS and CDR2 is FNYEAQ.

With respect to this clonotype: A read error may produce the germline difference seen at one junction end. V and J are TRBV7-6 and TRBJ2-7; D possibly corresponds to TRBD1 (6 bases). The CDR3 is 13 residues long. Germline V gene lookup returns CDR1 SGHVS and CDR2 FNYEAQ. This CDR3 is CASSFNRAYEQYF. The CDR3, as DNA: TGTGCCAGCAGCTTTAACAGGGCCTATGAGCAGTACTTC.

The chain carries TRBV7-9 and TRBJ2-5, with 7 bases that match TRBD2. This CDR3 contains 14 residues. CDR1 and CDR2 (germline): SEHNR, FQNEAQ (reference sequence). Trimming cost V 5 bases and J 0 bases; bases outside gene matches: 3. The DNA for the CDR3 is TGTGCCAGCAGCCAGACTAGCAACCAAGAGACCCAGTACTTC. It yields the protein CASSQTSNQETQYF.

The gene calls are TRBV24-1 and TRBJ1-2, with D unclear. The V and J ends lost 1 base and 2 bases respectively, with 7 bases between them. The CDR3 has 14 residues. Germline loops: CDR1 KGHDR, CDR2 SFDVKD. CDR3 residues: CATSDFQVNYGYTF. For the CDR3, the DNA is TGTGCCACCAGTGATTTTCAAGTGAACTATGGCTACACCTTC.

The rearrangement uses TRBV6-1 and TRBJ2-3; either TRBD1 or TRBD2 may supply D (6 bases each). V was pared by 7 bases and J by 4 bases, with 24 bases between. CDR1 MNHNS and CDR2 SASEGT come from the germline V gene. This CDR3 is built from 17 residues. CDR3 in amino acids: CASNQEGVAFISDTQYF. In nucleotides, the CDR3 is TGTGCCAGCAACCAGGAGGGGGTAGCCTTTATTTCAGATACGCAGTATTTT.

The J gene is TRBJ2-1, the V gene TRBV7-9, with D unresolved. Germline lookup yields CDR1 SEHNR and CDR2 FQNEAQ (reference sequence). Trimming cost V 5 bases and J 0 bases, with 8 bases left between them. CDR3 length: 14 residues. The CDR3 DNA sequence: TGTGCCAGCAGCCCCGCTAGCTCCTACAATGAGCAGTTCTTC. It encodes CASSPASSYNEQFF.

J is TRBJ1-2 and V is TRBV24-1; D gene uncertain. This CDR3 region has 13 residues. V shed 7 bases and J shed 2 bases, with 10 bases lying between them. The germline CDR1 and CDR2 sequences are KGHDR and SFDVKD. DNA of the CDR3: TGTGCCACCAGATCACCAGAGAACTATGGCTACACCTTC. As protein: CATRSPENYGYTF.

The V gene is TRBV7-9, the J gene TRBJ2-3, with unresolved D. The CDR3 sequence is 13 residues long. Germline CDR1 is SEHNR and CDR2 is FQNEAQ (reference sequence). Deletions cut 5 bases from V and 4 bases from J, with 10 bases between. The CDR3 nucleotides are TGTGCCAGCAGCCCTAATTGGTCAGATACGCAGTATTTT. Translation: CASSPNWSDTQYF.

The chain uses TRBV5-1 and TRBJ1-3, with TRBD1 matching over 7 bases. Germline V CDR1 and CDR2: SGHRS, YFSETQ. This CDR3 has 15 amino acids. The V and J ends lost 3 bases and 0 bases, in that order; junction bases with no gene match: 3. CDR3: CASSSGQNSGNTIYF. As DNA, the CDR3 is TGCGCCAGCAGCTCGGGACAGAACTCTGGAAACACCATATATTTT.

CDR3 protein: CASSLGGTEQYV. The CDR3 DNA follows: TGTGCCAGCAGCTTAGGGGGCACAGAGCAGTACGTC. The J gene is TRBJ2-7, the V gene TRBV13; D gene unclear. V was cut by 0 bases and J by 7 bases, with 7 bases left in between. Germline values: CDR1 PRHDT, CDR2 FYEKMQ (reference sequence). The CDR3 length is 12 residues.

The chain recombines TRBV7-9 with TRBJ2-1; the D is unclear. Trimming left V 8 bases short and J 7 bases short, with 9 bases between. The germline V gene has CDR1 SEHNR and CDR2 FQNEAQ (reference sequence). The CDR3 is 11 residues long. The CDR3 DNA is TGTGCCAGCGGCCCGAAAAATGAGCAGTTCTTC. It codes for CASGPKNEQFF. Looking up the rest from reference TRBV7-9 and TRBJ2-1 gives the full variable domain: DTGVSQNPRHKITKRGQNVTFRCDPISEHNRLYWYRQTLGQGPEFLTYFQNEAQLEKSRLLSDRFSAERPKGSFSTLEIQRTEQGDSAMYLCASGPKNEQFFGPGTRLTVL.

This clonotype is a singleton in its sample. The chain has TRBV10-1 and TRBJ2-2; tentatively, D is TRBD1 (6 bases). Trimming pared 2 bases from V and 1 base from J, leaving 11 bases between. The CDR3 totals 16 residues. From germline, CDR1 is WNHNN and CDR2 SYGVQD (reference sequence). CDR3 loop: CASSETLTGNTGELFF. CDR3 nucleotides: TGCGCCAGCAGTGAGACCCTGACAGGGAACACCGGGGAGCTGTTTTTT.

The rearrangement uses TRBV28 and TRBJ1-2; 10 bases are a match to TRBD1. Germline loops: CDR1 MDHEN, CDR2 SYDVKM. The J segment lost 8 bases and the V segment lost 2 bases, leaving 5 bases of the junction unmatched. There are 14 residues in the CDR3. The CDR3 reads CASSLDGTGDGYTF. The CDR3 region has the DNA TGTGCCAGCAGTTTAGATGGGACAGGGGACGGCTACACCTTC.

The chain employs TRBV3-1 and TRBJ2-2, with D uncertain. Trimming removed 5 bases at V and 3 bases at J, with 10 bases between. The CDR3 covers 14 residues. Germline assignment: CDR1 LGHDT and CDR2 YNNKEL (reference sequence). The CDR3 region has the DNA TGTGCCAGCAGCAGTACTTGGGACACCGGGGAGCTGTTTTTT. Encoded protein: CASSSTWDTGELFF.

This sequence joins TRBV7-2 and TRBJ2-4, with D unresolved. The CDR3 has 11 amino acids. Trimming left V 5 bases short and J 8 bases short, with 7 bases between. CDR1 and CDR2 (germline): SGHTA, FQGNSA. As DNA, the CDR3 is TGTGCCAGCAGCGCCGGATACATTCAGTACTTC. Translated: CASSAGYIQYF.

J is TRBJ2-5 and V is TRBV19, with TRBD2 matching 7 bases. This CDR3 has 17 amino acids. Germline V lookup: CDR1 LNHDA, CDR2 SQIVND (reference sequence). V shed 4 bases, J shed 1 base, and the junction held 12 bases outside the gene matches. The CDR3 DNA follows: TGTGCCAGTAGTAGAATTCCGGGACTACCCTTCCAAGAGACCCAGTACTTC. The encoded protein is CASSRIPGLPFQETQYF.

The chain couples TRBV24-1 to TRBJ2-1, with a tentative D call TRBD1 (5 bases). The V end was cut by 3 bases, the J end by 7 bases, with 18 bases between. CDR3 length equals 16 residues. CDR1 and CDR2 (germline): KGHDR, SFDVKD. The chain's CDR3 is CATSDPRVLPWNEQFF. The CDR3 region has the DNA TGTGCCACCAGTGATCCCAGGGTACTCCCATGGAATGAGCAGTTCTTC.

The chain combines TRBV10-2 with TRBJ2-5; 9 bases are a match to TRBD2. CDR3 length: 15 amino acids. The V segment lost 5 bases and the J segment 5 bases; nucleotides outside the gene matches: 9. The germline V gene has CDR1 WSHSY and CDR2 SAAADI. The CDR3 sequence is CASSLAGVGEETQYF. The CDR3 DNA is TGCGCCAGCAGTTTAGCGGGAGTCGGTGAGGAGACCCAGTACTTC.

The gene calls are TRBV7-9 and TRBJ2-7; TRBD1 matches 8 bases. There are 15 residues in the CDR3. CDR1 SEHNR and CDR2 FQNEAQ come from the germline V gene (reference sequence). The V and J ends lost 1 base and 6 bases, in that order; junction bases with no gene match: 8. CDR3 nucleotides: TGTGCCAGCAGCTTAGTTAGTCAGGGGGCTGGCGAGCAGTACTTC. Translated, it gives CASSLVSQGAGEQYF.

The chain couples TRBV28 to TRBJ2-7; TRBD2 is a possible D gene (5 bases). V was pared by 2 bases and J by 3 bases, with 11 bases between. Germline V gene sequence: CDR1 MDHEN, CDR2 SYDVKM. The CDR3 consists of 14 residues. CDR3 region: CASSLRGQHYEQYF. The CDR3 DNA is TGTGCCAGCAGTTTACGCGGGCAGCACTACGAGCAGTACTTC.

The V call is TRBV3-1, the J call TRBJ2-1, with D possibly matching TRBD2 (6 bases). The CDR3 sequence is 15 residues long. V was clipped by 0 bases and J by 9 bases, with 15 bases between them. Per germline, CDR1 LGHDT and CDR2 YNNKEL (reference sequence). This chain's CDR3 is CASSQDINWGGEQFF. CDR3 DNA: TGTGCCAGCAGCCAAGATATTAATTGGGGAGGTGAGCAGTTCTTC.

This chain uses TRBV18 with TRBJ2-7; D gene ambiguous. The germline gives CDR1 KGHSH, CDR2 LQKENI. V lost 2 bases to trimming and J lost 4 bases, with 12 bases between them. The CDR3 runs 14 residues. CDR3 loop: CASSPEGFSYEQYF. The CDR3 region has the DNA TGTGCCAGCTCACCAGAAGGGTTTTCTTACGAGCAGTACTTC.

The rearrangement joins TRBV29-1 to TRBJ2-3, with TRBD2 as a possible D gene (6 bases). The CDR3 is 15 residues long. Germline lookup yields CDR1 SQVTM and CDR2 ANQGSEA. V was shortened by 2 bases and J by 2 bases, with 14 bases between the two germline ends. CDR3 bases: TGCAGCGTTGAAAGGAAGGGACTCCCCACAGATACGCAGTATTTT. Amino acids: CSVERKGLPTDTQYF.